This T cell receptor (beta chain) was sequenced for a study of graft-versus-host responses after intestinal transplantation. Study-wide context: Each of the recipients got a multivisceral, liver-intestinal, or isolated intestinal transplant. All recipients got anti-thymocyte globulin induction, then tacrolimus and steroids for approximately 3 years. Study conclusions and caveats: Recipient marrow harbored GvH clones, some of which surfaced first in ileum or blood. Some patients had graft-donor T cell macrochimerism. In their allografts, the ratios of graft-versus-host to host-versus-graft T cell clones were high.

Germline assignment: CDR1 SGHNT and CDR2 YENEEA. The length of the CDR3 is 14 residues. V was clipped by 1 base and J by 10 bases; unmatched bases: 3. Of note for this clone: The antigen is undetermined.

Sequenced by immunoSEQ multiplex PCR; TCRdb stores in-frame clones only, minus some. The table includes approximately 97,000 clones, under 95% detected once. This chain links TRBV11-3 with TRBJ2-1; TRBD2 agrees at 11 bases. This clonotype originated in a human donor who was the organ donor for an intestinal transplant. This specimen consisted of unstimulated CD8+ T cells sorted from spleen or lymph node cells, obtained before transplant. The CDR3 nucleotides are TGTGCCAGCAGCTTAGCGCTAGCGGGGGGCGAGCAGTTCTTC. Translation: CASSLALAGGEQFF. The complete variable domain, with remaining parts taken from reference TRBV11-3 and TRBJ2-1, reads EAGVVQSPRYKIIEKKQPVAFWCNPISGHNTLYWYLQNLGQGPELLIRYENEEAVDDSQLPKDRFSAERLKGVDSTLKIQPAELGDSAVYLCASSLALAGGEQFFGPGTRLTVL.